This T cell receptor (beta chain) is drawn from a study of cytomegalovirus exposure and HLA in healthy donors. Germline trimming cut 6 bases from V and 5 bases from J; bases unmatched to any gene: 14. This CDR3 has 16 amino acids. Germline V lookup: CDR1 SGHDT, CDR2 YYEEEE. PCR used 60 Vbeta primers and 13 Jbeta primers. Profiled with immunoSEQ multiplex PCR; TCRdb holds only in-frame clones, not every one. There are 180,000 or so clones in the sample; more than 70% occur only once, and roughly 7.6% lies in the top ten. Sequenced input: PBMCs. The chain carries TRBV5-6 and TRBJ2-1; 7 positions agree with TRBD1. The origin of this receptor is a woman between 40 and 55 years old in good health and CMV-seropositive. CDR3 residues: CASTEGGQPRNNEQFF. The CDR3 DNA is TGTGCCAGCACCGAAGGGGGACAGCCTAGAAACAATGAGCAGTTCTTC.